This is a list of T cell receptor beta chains from one sample in a study of post-analysis software for immune sequencing data. TCRdb re-called the PCR reads with MiXCR, one entry per CDR3 protein. The sample lists around 700,000 distinct CDR3 sequences; approximately 60% were seen once. Material for sequencing was blood. These receptors all come from a girl aged 2 to 10 with multiple sclerosis. Both conserved end residues are part of each CDR3. Each record gives: CDR3 length, clone size, D gene, J gene, V gene, CDR3 DNA, CDR3 protein. The D gene is left open where the match is weak. Some rows have no size entry. The others give once, few or many, or a class for an expanded clone.

length: 15
size: -
D: TRBD2
J: TRBJ2-5
V: TRBV18
DNA: TGTGCCAGCTCACCTCCGGGACTAAGTTTGGAGACCCAGTACTTC
CDR3: CASSPPGLSLETQYF

length: 16
size: -
D: -
J: TRBJ1-1
V: TRBV13
DNA: TGTGCCAGCAGCCGTAGGGGGTCGGGTGCCCCCACTGAAGCTTTCTTT
CDR3: CASSRRGSGAPTEAFF

length: 17
size: -
D: TRBD2
J: TRBJ2-1
V: TRBV18
DNA: TGTGCCAGCTCACCCGTAGCTAGCGGGGGCCTTTACAATGAGCAGTTCTTC
CDR3: CASSPVASGGLYNEQFF

length: 13
size: -
D: TRBD1
J: TRBJ1-2
V: TRBV29-1
DNA: TGCAGCACTGACAGGGAAGCTGACTATGGCTACACCTTC
CDR3: CSTDREADYGYTF

length: 16
size: -
D: -
J: TRBJ2-7
V: TRBV5-5
DNA: TGTGCCAGCAGCCTTAACCTACCGGAGGTTCGTTACGAGCAGTACTTC
CDR3: CASSLNLPEVRYEQYF

length: 15
size: -
D: TRBD2
J: TRBJ2-1
V: TRBV4-2
DNA: TGTGCCAGCAGCCAAGGACTAGCGGTTAACAATGAGCAGTTCTTC
CDR3: CASSQGLAVNNEQFF

length: 15
size: few
D: TRBD1
J: TRBJ2-3
V: TRBV4-3
DNA: TGCGCCAGCAGCCAAGGGGGGACAGGCACAGATACGCAGTATTTT
CDR3: CASSQGGTGTDTQYF

length: 14
size: few
D: -
J: TRBJ2-7
V: TRBV7-9
DNA: TGTGCCAGCAGCTTAGCGGTCCGATCCTACGAGCAGTACTTC
CDR3: CASSLAVRSYEQYF

length: 15
size: -
D: TRBD1
J: TRBJ1-2
V: TRBV12-3/TRBV12-4
DNA: TGTGCCAGCAGACAACGGACAGGCGAAAACTATGGCTACACCTTC
CDR3: CASRQRTGENYGYTF

length: 15
size: -
D: TRBD1
J: TRBJ2-4
V: TRBV5-6
DNA: TGTGCCAGCAGCCAGACCAGGGGGATGGAAAACATTCAGTACTTC
CDR3: CASSQTRGMENIQYF

length: 13
size: few
D: TRBD1
J: TRBJ1-1
V: TRBV12-3/TRBV12-4
DNA: TGTGCCAGCAGTTCGGACAGGCACACTGAAGCTTTCTTT
CDR3: CASSSDRHTEAFF

length: 15
size: -
D: TRBD1
J: TRBJ2-1
V: TRBV7-9
DNA: TGTGCCAGCAGCTTCCCGGGACAGGAGTACAATGAGCAGTTCTTC
CDR3: CASSFPGQEYNEQFF

length: 19
size: -
D: TRBD2
J: TRBJ2-6
V: TRBV4-2
DNA: TGTGCCAGCAGCGACTGGCATGGGAGGGCGACCTCTGGGGCCAACGTCCTGACTTTC
CDR3: CASSDWHGRATSGANVLTF

length: 15
size: -
D: TRBD1
J: TRBJ1-1
V: TRBV14
DNA: TGTGCCAGCAGCCAAGGGACAGGGGGAAACACTGAAGCTTTCTTT
CDR3: CASSQGTGGNTEAFF

length: 14
size: -
D: -
J: TRBJ1-1
V: TRBV4-1
DNA: TGCGCCAGCAGCCAAGTTTCTCGGAACACTGAAGCTTTCTTT
CDR3: CASSQVSRNTEAFF

length: 17
size: once
D: -
J: TRBJ1-2
V: TRBV20-1
DNA: TGCAGTGCTAGAGACGCGGCCGGGACACCTTTTAACTATGGCTACACCTTC
CDR3: CSARDAAGTPFNYGYTF

length: 16
size: -
D: TRBD1
J: TRBJ1-2
V: TRBV20-1
DNA: TGCAGTGCTAGAGATGAAAGTGGGACAGGGAATGGTGGCTACACCTTC
CDR3: CSARDESGTGNGGYTF

length: 17
size: -
D: TRBD1
J: TRBJ2-5
V: TRBV10-3
DNA: TGTGCCATCGGATCGGCATCCGGGACAGGGGGCCGAGAGACCCAGTACTTC
CDR3: CAIGSASGTGGRETQYF

length: 16
size: few
D: -
J: TRBJ2-1
V: TRBV12-3/TRBV12-4
DNA: TGTGCCAGCAGTTTGGCTAGCGGAGGGGGCCACAATGAGCAGTTCTTC
CDR3: CASSLASGGGHNEQFF

length: 16
size: -
D: TRBD2
J: TRBJ2-1
V: TRBV20-1
DNA: TGCAGTGCTAGAGATTCTAGCGGGAGCTCCTACAATGAGCAGTTCTTC
CDR3: CSARDSSGSSYNEQFF

length: 15
size: -
D: -
J: TRBJ2-1
V: TRBV12-3/TRBV12-4
DNA: TGTGCCAGCAGTTTAGGGGACTCCTACTACAATGAGCAGTTCTTC
CDR3: CASSLGDSYYNEQFF

length: 14
size: -
D: TRBD1
J: TRBJ2-1
V: TRBV5-1
DNA: TGCGCCAGCAGCGGATGGGACAGGAACAATGAGCAGTTCTTC
CDR3: CASSGWDRNNEQFF

length: 16
size: -
D: -
J: TRBJ2-3
V: TRBV7-9
DNA: TGTGCCAGCAGCTCCCTGACACTGGCTAGCACAGATACGCAGTATTTT
CDR3: CASSSLTLASTDTQYF

length: 13
size: -
D: TRBD2
J: TRBJ2-1
V: TRBV9
DNA: TGTGCCAGCAGCGAAAGCGGGAGCAATGAGCAGTTCTTC
CDR3: CASSESGSNEQFF

length: 15
size: -
D: -
J: TRBJ2-7
V: TRBV5-1
DNA: TGCGCCAGCAGCTTGATCGGGTCTAGCTCCTACGAGCAGTACTTC
CDR3: CASSLIGSSSYEQYF

length: 17
size: -
D: TRBD1
J: TRBJ2-6
V: TRBV3-1
DNA: TGTGCCAGCAGCCAAAGGACAGGGGGCTCTGGGGCCAACGTCCTGACTTTC
CDR3: CASSQRTGGSGANVLTF

length: 15
size: -
D: TRBD1
J: TRBJ1-2
V: TRBV7-9
DNA: TGTGCCAGCAGAAGACAGGGGGCCTCTAACTATGGCTACACCTTC
CDR3: CASRRQGASNYGYTF

length: 16
size: -
D: -
J: TRBJ2-1
V: TRBV20-1
DNA: TGCAGTGCTAGGGCTATCAAGACCATCTCCTACAATGAGCAGTTCTTC
CDR3: CSARAIKTISYNEQFF

length: 17
size: -
D: -
J: TRBJ1-1
V: TRBV9
DNA: TGTGCCAGCAGCGTAGGCCCCCATGTCCGGGTAGACACTGAAGCTTTCTTT
CDR3: CASSVGPHVRVDTEAFF

length: 15
size: -
D: TRBD1
J: TRBJ1-2
V: TRBV6-6
DNA: TGTGCCAGCAGAGAACAGGGGGCTCCGCCCTATGGCTACACCTTC
CDR3: CASREQGAPPYGYTF

length: 11
size: few
D: -
J: TRBJ2-1
V: TRBV10-3
DNA: TGTGCCATCAGTCCCTCGACAGAGCAGTTCTTC
CDR3: CAISPSTEQFF